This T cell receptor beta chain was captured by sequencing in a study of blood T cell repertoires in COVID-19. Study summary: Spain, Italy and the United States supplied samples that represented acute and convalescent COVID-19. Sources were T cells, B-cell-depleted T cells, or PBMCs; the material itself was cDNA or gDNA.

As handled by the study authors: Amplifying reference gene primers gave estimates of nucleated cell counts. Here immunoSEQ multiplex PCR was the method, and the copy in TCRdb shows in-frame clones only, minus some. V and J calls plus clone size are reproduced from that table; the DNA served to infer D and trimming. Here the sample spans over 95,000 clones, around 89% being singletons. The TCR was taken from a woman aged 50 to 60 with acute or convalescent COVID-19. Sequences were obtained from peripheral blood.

CDR3 protein: CAWSAYGTGGGGYTF. The CDR3, as DNA: TGTGCCTGGAGTGCCTACGGGACAGGCGGAGGTGGCTACACCTTC. The chain carries TRBV30 and TRBJ1-2; 8 bases match TRBD1. The CDR3 runs to 15 residues. From germline, CDR1 is GTSNPN and CDR2 SVGIG (reference sequence). The V gene end was trimmed by 1 base and the J gene end by 7 bases; junction bases not matched to a gene: 11.